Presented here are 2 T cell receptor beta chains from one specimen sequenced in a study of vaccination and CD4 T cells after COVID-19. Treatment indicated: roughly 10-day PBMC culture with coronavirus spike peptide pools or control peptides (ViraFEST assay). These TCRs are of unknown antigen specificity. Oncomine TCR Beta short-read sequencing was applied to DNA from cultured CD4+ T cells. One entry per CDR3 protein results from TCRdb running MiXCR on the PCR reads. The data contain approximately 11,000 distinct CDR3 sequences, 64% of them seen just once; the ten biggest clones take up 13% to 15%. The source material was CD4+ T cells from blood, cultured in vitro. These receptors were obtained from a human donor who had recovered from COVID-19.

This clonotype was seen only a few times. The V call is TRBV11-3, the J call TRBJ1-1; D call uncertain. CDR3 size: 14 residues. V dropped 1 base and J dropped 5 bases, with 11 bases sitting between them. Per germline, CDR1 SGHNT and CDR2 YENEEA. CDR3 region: CASSLVASGTEAFF. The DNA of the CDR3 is TGTGCCAGCAGCTTAGTGGCCTCCGGGACTGAAGCTTTCTTT.

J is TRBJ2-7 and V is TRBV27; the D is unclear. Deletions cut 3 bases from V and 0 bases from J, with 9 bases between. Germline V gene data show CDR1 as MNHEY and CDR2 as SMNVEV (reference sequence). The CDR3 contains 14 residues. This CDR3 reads CASSFYDSSYEQYF. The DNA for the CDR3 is TGTGCCAGCAGTTTCTATGATAGCTCCTACGAGCAGTACTTC.